This T cell receptor (beta chain) was sequenced for a study of T-cell memory formation after mild COVID-19. Study as a whole: Among the donors, TCR clusters were largely specific to each donor.

This clonotype was seen a handful of times. Its specificity is unknown. CDR3 length: 13 amino acids. V lost 3 bases and J 5 bases, leaving 8 bases between the germline ends. The authors produced TCR alpha and TCR beta cDNA libraries with sample barcodes and UMIs by 5'RACE using constant-segment primers. MiXCR, applied by TCRdb to the 5' RACE reads, yields one record per CDR3 protein. The sample lists around 470,000 distinct CDR3 sequences; 20% were seen once. Whole-study findings and limits: Second-wave clones peaking on day 37 lacked confirmed SARS-CoV-2 specificity. Shrinking CD4+ clones were chiefly CM and EM; CD8+ ones were chiefly EMRA.

The TCR sequence derives from an adult woman who had mild COVID-19 (a few samples of this study predate the infection). Cell type and time point are not known. Material for sequencing was PBMCs or a T cell subset sorted from them (not recorded which). V and J are TRBV12-3 or TRBV12-4 and TRBJ1-5; D remains ambiguous. In nucleotides, the CDR3 is TGTGCCAGCAGTTTTCAGTCCGATCAGCCCCAGCATTTT. As protein: CASSFQSDQPQHF.